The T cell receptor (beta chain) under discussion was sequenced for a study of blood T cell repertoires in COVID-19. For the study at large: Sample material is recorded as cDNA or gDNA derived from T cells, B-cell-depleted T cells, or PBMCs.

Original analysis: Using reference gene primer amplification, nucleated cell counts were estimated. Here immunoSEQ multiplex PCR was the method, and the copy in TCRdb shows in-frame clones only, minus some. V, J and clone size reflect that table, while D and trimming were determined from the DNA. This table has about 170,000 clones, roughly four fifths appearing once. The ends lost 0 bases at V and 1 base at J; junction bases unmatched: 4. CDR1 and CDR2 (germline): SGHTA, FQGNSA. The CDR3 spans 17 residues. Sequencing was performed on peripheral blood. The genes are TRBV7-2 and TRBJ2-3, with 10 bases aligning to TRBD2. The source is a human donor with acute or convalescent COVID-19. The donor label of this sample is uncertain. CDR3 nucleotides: TGTGCCAGCAGCTTAGCGCCTAGCGGGGGCCGCACAGATACGCAGTATTTT. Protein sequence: CASSLAPSGGRTDTQYF.